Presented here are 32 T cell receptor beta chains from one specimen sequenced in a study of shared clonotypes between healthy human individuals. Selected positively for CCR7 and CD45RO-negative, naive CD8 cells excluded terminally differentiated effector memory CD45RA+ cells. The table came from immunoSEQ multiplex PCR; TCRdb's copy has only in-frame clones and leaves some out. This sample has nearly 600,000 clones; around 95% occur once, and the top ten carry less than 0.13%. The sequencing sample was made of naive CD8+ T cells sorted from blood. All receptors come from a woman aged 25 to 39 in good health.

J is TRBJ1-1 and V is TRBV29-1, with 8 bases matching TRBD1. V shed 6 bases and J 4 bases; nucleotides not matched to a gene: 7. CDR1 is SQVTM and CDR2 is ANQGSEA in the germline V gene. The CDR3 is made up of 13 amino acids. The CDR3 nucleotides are TGCAGCGTGGCAGGGGGCTCGATCACTGAAGCTTTCTTT. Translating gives CSVAGGSITEAFF. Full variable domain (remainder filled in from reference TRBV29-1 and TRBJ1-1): SAVISQKPSRDICQRGTSLTIQCQVDSQVTMMFWYRQQPGQSLTLIATANQGSEATYESGFVIDKFPISRPNLTFSTLTVSNMSPEDSSIYLCSVAGGSITEAFFGQGTRLTVV.

CDR3 bases: TGTGCCAGCAGCCCCCCGGGGATAGCGGGGAGAGTCGGAGAGACCCAGTACTTC. It codes for CASSPPGIAGRVGETQYF. The chain combines TRBV2 with TRBJ2-5; 8 positions agree with TRBD2. The length of the CDR3 is 18 residues. The trim removed 6 bases at V and 4 bases at J, leaving 19 bases unmatched. Germline CDR1 is SNHLY and CDR2 is FYNNEI.

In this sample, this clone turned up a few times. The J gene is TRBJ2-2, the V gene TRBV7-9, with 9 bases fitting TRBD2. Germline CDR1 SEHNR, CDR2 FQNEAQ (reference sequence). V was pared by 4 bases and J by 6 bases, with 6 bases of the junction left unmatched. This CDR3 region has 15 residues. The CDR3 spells CASSSVAGEAGELFF. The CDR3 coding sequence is TGTGCCAGCAGCTCTGTAGCGGGAGAGGCCGGGGAGCTGTTTTTT.

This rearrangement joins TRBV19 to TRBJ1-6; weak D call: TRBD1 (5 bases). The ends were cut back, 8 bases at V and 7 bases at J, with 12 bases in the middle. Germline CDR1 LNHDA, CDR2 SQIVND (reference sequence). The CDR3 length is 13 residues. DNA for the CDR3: TGTGCCAGTCGGGGGGTTGGGAATTCACCCCTCCACTTT. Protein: CASRGVGNSPLHF.

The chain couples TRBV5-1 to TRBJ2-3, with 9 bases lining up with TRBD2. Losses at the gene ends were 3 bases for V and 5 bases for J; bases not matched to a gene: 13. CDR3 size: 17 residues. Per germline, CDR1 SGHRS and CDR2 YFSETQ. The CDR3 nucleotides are TGCGCCAGCAGCTCCACCGAACTAGCGGGCCTGGGAGATACGCAGTATTTT. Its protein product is CASSSTELAGLGDTQYF.

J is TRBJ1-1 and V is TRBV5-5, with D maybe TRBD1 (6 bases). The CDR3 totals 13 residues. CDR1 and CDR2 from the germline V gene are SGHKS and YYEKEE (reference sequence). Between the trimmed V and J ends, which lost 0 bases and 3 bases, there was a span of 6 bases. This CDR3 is CASSLGTDTEAFF. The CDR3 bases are TGTGCCAGCAGCTTGGGGACAGACACTGAAGCTTTCTTT.

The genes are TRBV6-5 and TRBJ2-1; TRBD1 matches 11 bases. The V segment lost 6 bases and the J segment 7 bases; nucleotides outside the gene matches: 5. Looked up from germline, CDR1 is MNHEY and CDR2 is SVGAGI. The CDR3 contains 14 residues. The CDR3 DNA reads TGTGCCAGCAGACCAGGGACAGGGGGGAATGAGCAGTTCTTC. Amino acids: CASRPGTGGNEQFF.

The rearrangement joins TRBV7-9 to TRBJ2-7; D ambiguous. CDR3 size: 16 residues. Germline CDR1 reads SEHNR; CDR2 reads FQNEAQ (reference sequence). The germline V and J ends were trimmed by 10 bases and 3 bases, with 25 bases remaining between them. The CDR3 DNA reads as TGTGCCACTTCAGCCCCCGTAGACTCCTCAAACTACGAGCAGTACTTC. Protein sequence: CATSAPVDSSNYEQYF.

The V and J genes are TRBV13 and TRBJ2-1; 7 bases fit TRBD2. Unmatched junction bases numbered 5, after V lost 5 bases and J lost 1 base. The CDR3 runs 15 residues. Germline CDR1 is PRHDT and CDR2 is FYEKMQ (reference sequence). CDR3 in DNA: TGTGCCAGCAGCAGTAGCGGGCTGTCCTACAATGAGCAGTTCTTC. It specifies CASSSSGLSYNEQFF.

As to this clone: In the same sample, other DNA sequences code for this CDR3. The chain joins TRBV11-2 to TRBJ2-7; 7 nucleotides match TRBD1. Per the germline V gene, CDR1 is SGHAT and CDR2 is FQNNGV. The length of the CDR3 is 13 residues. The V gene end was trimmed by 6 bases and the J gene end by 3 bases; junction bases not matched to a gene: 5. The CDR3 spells CASSPGTDYEQYF. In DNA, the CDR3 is TGTGCCAGCAGTCCCGGGACAGACTACGAGCAGTACTTC.

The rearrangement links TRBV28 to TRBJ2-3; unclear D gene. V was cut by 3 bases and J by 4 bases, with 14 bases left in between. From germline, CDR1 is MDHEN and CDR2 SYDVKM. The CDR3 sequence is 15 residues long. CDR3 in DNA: TGTGCCAGCAGTTTCTTTGGATCCGTGCCAGATACGCAGTATTTT. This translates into CASSFFGSVPDTQYF.

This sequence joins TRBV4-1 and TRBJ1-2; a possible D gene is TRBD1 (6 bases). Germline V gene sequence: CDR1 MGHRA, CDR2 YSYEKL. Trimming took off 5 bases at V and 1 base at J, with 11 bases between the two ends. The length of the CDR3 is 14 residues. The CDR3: CASSINRVNYGYTF. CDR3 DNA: TGCGCCAGCAGCATAAACAGGGTTAACTATGGCTACACCTTC.

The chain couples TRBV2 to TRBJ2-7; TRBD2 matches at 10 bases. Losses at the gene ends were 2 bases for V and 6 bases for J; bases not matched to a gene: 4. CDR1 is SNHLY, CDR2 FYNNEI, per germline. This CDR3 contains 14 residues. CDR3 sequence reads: CASSESLAGVEQYF. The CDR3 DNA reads TGTGCCAGCAGTGAAAGCCTAGCGGGAGTCGAGCAGTACTTC.

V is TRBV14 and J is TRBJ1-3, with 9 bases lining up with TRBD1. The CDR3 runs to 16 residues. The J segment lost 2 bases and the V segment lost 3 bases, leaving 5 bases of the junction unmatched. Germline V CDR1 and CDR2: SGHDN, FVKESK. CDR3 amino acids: CASSQDRGSPGNTIYF. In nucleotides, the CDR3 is TGTGCCAGCAGCCAGGACAGGGGATCCCCTGGAAACACCATATATTTT.

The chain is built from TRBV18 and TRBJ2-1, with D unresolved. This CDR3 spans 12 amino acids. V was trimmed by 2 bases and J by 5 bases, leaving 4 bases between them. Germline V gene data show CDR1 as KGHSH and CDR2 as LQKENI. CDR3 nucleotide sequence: TGTGCCAGCTCACCAAACAACAATGAGCAGTTCTTC. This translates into CASSPNNNEQFF.

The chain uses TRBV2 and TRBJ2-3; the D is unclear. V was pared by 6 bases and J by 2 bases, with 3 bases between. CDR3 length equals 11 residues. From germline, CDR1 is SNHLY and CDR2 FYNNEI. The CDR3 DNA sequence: TGTGCCAGCAGCAACACAGATACGCAGTATTTT. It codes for CASSNTDTQYF. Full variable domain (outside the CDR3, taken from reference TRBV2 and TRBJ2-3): EPEVTQTPSHQVTQMGQEVILRCVPISNHLYFYWYRQILGQKVEFLVSFYNNEISEKSEIFDDQFSVERPDGSNFTLKIRSTKLEDSAMYFCASSNTDTQYFGPGTRLTVL.

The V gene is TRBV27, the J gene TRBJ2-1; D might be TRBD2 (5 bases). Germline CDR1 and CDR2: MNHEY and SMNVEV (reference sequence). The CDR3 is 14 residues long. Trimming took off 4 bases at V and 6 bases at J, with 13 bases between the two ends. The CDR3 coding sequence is TGTGCCAGCAGTTCTAGACTATCCGGCAATGAGCAGTTCTTC. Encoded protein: CASSSRLSGNEQFF.

CDR3 sequence reads: CASTLDGITDTQYF. The CDR3 region has the DNA TGCGCCAGCACCCTCGACGGGATCACAGATACGCAGTATTTT. The genes are TRBV5-1 and TRBJ2-3; a possible D gene is TRBD2 (5 bases). The CDR3 spans 14 residues. Germline CDR1 reads SGHRS; CDR2 reads YFSETQ. Trimming shortened V by 6 bases and J by 2 bases, and 13 bases separated the two germline ends.

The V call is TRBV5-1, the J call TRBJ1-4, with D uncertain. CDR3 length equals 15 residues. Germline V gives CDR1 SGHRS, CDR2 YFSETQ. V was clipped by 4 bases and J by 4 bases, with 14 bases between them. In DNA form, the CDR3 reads TGCGCCAGCAGCCTGGGTGAGAGGTATAATGAAAAACTGTTTTTT. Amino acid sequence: CASSLGERYNEKLFF.

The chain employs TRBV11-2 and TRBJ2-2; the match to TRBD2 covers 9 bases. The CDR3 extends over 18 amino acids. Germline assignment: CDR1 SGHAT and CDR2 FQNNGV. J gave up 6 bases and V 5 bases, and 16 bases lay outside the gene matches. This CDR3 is CASSPMGGGLAGSGELFF. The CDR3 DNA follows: TGTGCCAGCAGCCCAATGGGAGGAGGGCTAGCGGGATCCGGGGAGCTGTTTTTT.

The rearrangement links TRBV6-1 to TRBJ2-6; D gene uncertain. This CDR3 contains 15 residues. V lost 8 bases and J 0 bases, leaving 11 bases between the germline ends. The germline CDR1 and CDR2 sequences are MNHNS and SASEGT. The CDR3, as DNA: TGTGCCAGCGGCGTATGGGACTCTGGGGCCAACGTCCTGACTTTC. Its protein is CASGVWDSGANVLTF.

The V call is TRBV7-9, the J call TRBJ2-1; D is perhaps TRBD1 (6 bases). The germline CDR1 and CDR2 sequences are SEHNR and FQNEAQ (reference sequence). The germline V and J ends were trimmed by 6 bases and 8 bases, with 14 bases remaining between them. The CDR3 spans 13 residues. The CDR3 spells CASRGQSRYEQFF. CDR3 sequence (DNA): TGTGCCAGCAGAGGACAGAGCCGGTATGAGCAGTTCTTC.

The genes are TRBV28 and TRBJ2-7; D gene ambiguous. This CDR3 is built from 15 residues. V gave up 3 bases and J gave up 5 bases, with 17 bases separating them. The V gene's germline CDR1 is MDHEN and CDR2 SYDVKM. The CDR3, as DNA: TGTGCCAGCAGTTTCGGACCGGGCCGCGGCGACGAGCAGTACTTC. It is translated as CASSFGPGRGDEQYF.

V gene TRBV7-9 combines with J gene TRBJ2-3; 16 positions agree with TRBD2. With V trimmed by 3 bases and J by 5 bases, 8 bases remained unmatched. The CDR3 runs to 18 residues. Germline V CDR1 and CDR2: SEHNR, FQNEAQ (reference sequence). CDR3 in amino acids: CASSFETGTSGRVDTQYF. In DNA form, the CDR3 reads TGTGCCAGCAGCTTCGAAACCGGGACTAGCGGGAGGGTAGATACGCAGTATTTT.

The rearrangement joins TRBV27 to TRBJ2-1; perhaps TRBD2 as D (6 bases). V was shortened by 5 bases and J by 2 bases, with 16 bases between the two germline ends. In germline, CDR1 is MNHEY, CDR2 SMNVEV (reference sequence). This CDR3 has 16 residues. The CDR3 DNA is TGTGCCAGCAGTCTGGGTGGCGGGGCCCCCTACAATGAGCAGTTCTTC. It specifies CASSLGGGAPYNEQFF.

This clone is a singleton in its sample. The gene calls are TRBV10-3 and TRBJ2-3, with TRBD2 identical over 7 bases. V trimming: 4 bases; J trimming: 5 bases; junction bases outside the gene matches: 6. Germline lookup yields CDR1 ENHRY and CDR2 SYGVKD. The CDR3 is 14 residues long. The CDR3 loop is CAISGGLVEDTQYF. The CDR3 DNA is TGTGCCATCAGTGGTGGACTAGTAGAAGATACGCAGTATTTT.

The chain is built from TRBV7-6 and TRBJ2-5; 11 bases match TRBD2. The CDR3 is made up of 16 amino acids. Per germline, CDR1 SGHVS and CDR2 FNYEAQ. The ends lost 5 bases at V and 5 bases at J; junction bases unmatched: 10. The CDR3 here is CASSPGTSGLWETQYF. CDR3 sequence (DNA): TGTGCCAGCAGCCCTGGGACTAGCGGTCTCTGGGAGACCCAGTACTTC.

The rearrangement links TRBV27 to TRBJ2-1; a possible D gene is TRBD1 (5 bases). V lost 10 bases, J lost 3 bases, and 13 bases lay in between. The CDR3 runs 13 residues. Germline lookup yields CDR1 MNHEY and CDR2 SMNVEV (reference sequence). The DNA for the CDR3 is TGTGCCACAAGGGGAACGGACTACAATGAGCAGTTCTTC. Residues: CATRGTDYNEQFF.

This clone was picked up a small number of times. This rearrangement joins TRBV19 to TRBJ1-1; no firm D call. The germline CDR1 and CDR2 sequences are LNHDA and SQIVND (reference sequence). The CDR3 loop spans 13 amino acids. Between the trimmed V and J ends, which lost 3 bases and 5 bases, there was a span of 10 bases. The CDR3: CASSINRDTEAFF. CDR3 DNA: TGTGCCAGTAGTATCAATAGGGATACTGAAGCTTTCTTT.

The CDR3 here is CAISDDSSYEQYF. The CDR3 DNA is TGTGCCATCAGTGACGACAGCTCCTACGAGCAGTACTTC. This chain links TRBV10-3 with TRBJ2-7, with D possibly being TRBD1 (5 bases). Looked up from germline, CDR1 is ENHRY and CDR2 is SYGVKD. The CDR3 consists of 13 residues. V lost 3 bases to trimming and J lost 0 bases, with 6 bases between them.

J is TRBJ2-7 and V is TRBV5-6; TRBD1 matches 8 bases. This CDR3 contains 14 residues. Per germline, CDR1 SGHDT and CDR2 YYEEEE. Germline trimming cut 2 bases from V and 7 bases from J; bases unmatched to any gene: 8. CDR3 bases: TGTGCCAGCAGCTTCGGGCAGGGGGCGTTTGAGCAGTACTTC. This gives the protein CASSFGQGAFEQYF.

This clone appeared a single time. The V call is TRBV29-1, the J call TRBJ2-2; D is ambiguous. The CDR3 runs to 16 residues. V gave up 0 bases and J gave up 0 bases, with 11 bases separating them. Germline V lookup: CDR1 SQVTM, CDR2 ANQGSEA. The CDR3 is CSVEEFAATNTGELFF. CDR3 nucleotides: TGCAGCGTTGAAGAATTCGCGGCGACGAACACCGGGGAGCTGTTTTTT.